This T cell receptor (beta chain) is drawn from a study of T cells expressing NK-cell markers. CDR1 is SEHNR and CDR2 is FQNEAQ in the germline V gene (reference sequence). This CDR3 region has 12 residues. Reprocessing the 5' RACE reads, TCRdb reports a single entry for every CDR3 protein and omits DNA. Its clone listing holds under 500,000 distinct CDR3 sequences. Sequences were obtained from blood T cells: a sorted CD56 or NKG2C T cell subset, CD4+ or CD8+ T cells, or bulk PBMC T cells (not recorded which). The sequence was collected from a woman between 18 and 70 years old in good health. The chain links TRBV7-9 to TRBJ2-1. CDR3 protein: CASSLVIREQFF.